A single sample gave rise to the 30 T cell receptor beta chains below, sequenced in a study of T cells in Graves' hyperthyroidism and ophthalmopathy. Amplified regions were TCR beta CDR3 sequences from RNA transcripts. Carried out on the TCR CDR3, a first-round RT-PCR used the HTBI primer set. One entry per CDR3 protein results from TCRdb running MiXCR on the multiplex PCR reads. The sample has roughly 750,000 distinct CDR3 sequences, roughly 15% seen once. Sequences were obtained from blood. The receptors derive from a man aged 18-30 years with Graves' hyperthyroidism.

This clonotype has at least ten counts. The chain recombines TRBV7-9 with TRBJ2-7; TRBD2 is a possible D gene (6 bases). V was pared by 0 bases and J by 4 bases, with 10 bases between. Germline CDR1 reads SEHNR; CDR2 reads FQNEAQ (reference sequence). The CDR3 length is 14 residues. Here the CDR3 reads CASSLAGGKYEQYF. The CDR3 DNA reads as TGTGCCAGCAGCTTAGCGGGGGGTAAATACGAGCAGTACTTC.

CDR3 nucleotide sequence: TGTGCCAGCAGCTTAGAAGTCGAGGCCGTGTACAATGAGCAGTTCTTC. Its protein product is CASSLEVEAVYNEQFF. This rearrangement joins TRBV11-2 to TRBJ2-1, with D unresolved. The CDR3 extends over 16 amino acids. V lost 0 bases and J 4 bases, leaving 13 bases between the germline ends. Per the germline V gene, CDR1 is SGHAT and CDR2 is FQNNGV.

In its sample, this clonotype was seen once. A much larger clone is a single base away; this may be a read error. The chain combines TRBV18 with TRBJ2-5, with 9 bases matching TRBD1. CDR3 size: 13 residues. CDR1 KGHSH and CDR2 LQKENI come from the germline V gene. The V segment lost 11 bases and the J segment 3 bases; nucleotides outside the gene matches: 7. CDR3 residues: CAGTRDREETQYF. CDR3 nucleotide sequence: TGTGCCGGCACCCGGGACAGGGAAGAGACCCAGTACTTC.

At least ten counts were recorded for this clonotype. The rearrangement joins TRBV6-1 to TRBJ2-2; 8 bases are a match to TRBD1. Trimming took 6 bases from V and 3 from J; bases not matched to a gene: 0. The germline V gene encodes CDR1 MNHNS and CDR2 SASEGT. This CDR3 is 13 amino acids long. CDR3 amino acids: CASRTGDTGELFF. The CDR3 DNA follows: TGTGCCAGCAGGACAGGGGACACCGGGGAGCTGTTTTTT.

A word on this clonotype: This may come from a read error, since a much larger clone is one base off. This sequence joins TRBV19 and TRBJ2-7, with D maybe TRBD2 (5 bases). Germline V gives CDR1 LNHDA, CDR2 SQIVND (reference sequence). This CDR3 is built from 16 residues. The DNA of the CDR3 is TGTGCCAGTGGTATAACGGCGAGAGGGCGTGGACGGGAGCAGTACTTC. This sequence encodes CASGITARGRGREQYF.

This clonotype has a handful of counts. This rearrangement joins TRBV29-1 to TRBJ1-1; D unclear. This CDR3 region has 14 residues. Germline CDR1 and CDR2: SQVTM and ANQGSEA. V lost 2 bases and J 3 bases, leaving 13 bases between the germline ends. This CDR3 reads CSVEKRVEDTEAFF. The CDR3 DNA sequence: TGCAGCGTTGAAAAGAGGGTCGAGGACACTGAAGCTTTCTTT.

This clonotype was counted ten times or more. The chain recombines TRBV28 with TRBJ2-1; tentatively, D is TRBD2 (5 bases). CDR1 and CDR2 from the germline V gene are MDHEN and SYDVKM. The CDR3 contains 17 residues. V lost 4 bases and J 5 bases, leaving 21 bases between the germline ends. The CDR3 coding sequence is TGTGCCAGCAGTTCCCCTGGTCGGGGATCAGCGAACAATGAGCAGTTCTTC. The encoded protein is CASSSPGRGSANNEQFF. The full variable domain, in which reference TRBV28 and TRBJ2-1 provide the parts outside the CDR3, is DVKVTQSSRYLVKRTGEKVFLECVQDMDHENMFWYRQDPGLGLRLIYFSYDVKMKEKGDIPEGYSVSREKKERFSLILESASTNQTSMYLCASSSPGRGSANNEQFFGPGTRLTVL.

This chain uses TRBV20-1 with TRBJ1-2, with 9 bases fitting TRBD1. Germline loops: CDR1 DFQATT, CDR2 SNEGSKA (reference sequence). The V and J ends lost 0 bases and 2 bases, in that order; junction bases with no gene match: 7. The CDR3 spans 16 residues. The CDR3 reads CSAREGGQGLNYGYTF. The CDR3 DNA is TGCAGTGCTAGAGAGGGGGGACAGGGTTTAAACTATGGCTACACCTTC.

The chain combines TRBV5-5 with TRBJ1-1, with D maybe TRBD1 (6 bases). Trimming removed 1 base from V and 4 bases from J, with 14 bases in between. The CDR3 is 15 residues long. The germline gives CDR1 SGHKS, CDR2 YYEKEE (reference sequence). The DNA for the CDR3 is TGTGCCAGCAGCTTGTATGGGGGGCTTGTCACTGAAGCTTTCTTT. It yields the protein CASSLYGGLVTEAFF. Together with reference TRBV5-5 and TRBJ1-1, the CDR3 gives the full variable domain: DAGVTQSPTHLIKTRGQQVTLRCSPISGHKSVSWYQQVLGQGPQFIFQYYEKEERGRGNFPDRFSARQFPNYSSELNVNALLLGDSALYLCASSLYGGLVTEAFFGQGTRLTVV.

This clonotype came up a few times. The rearrangement uses TRBV6-2 or TRBV6-3 and TRBJ2-6, with D tentatively TRBD2 (6 bases). Trimming cost V 5 bases and J 4 bases, with 15 bases left between them. Germline CDR1 and CDR2: MNHEY and SVGEGT. The CDR3 consists of 16 residues. As DNA, the CDR3 is TGTGCCAGCAGTCCCCCGGGACTCAGGGGGGCCAACGTCCTGACTTTC. Its translation: CASSPPGLRGANVLTF.

This clonotype was seen many times. V usage is TRBV7-2 and J usage is TRBJ2-5; a weak D match, TRBD2 (6 bases). The CDR3 consists of 16 residues. Between the trimmed V and J ends, which lost 7 bases and 5 bases, there was a span of 23 bases. From germline, CDR1 is SGHTA and CDR2 FQGNSA. CDR3 nucleotide sequence: TGTGCCAGCACCCCTTACGGATCCCCTGGAGGGGAGACCCAGTACTTC. It codes for CASTPYGSPGGETQYF.

This clonotype turned up a few times. The chain joins TRBV9 to TRBJ2-7; D possibly matches TRBD1 or TRBD2 (5 bases each). Per germline, CDR1 SGDLS and CDR2 YYNGEE. The V gene lost 0 bases and the J gene lost 1 base, with 14 bases spanning the gap. The CDR3 length is 16 residues. DNA of the CDR3: TGTGCCAGCAGCGTAGGAGGAGTGGGGGTTTCCTACGAGCAGTACTTC. Protein product: CASSVGGVGVSYEQYF.

This clonotype was counted at least ten times. The V and J genes are TRBV6-2 or TRBV6-3 and TRBJ1-1; no clear D. Per the germline V gene, CDR1 is MNHEY and CDR2 is SVGEGT. Trimming shortened V by 6 bases and J by 3 bases, and 14 bases separated the two germline ends. This CDR3 is built from 14 residues. The CDR3 protein is CASRAFRGDTEAFF. CDR3 DNA sequence: TGTGCCAGCAGAGCTTTCCGGGGTGACACTGAAGCTTTCTTT.

The chain recombines TRBV15 with TRBJ2-1; a weak D match, TRBD2 (5 bases). V was shortened by 1 base and J by 0 bases, with 7 bases between the two germline ends. The CDR3 covers 15 residues. Germline CDR1 LNHNV, CDR2 YYDKDF (reference sequence). The CDR3 is CATSRATNSYNEQFF. For the CDR3, the DNA is TGTGCCACCAGCAGAGCGACTAACTCCTACAATGAGCAGTTCTTC.

Details on this clonotype: A read error is possible here, since a much larger clone lies one base away. The rearrangement joins TRBV3-1 to TRBJ2-3; possibly TRBD1 for D (5 bases). This CDR3 contains 16 residues. V was shortened by 0 bases and J by 2 bases, with 12 bases between the two germline ends. Germline V gives CDR1 LGHDT, CDR2 YNNKEL (reference sequence). CDR3 sequence (DNA): TGTGCCAGCAGCCAAGAGACAGTACTTGTCACAGATACGCAGTATTTT. This translates into CASSQETVLVTDTQYF.

This sequence joins TRBV14 and TRBJ2-7; possibly TRBD2 for D (6 bases). The CDR3 extends over 14 amino acids. From germline, CDR1 is SGHDN and CDR2 FVKESK. The ends were cut back, 3 bases at V and 2 bases at J, with 11 bases in the middle. The CDR3 DNA reads TGTGCCAGCAGCCACGGCGGAGGGGCCTACGAGCAGTACTTC. Translating it yields CASSHGGGAYEQYF.

This clonotype was seen many times. This sequence joins TRBV28 and TRBJ1-1, with 8 nucleotides matching TRBD1. With V trimmed by 5 bases and J by 5 bases, 7 bases remained unmatched. This CDR3 spans 14 amino acids. Germline V gene lookup returns CDR1 MDHEN and CDR2 SYDVKM. For the CDR3, the DNA is TGTGCCAGCAGTCAGACAGGGGCGAGGACTGAAGCTTTCTTT. This encodes CASSQTGARTEAFF. Variable domain in full (rest from reference TRBV28 and TRBJ1-1): DVKVTQSSRYLVKRTGEKVFLECVQDMDHENMFWYRQDPGLGLRLIYFSYDVKMKEKGDIPEGYSVSREKKERFSLILESASTNQTSMYLCASSQTGARTEAFFGQGTRLTVV.

This clonotype was seen at least ten times. The chain couples TRBV28 to TRBJ2-3, with unresolved D. The length of the CDR3 is 13 residues. CDR1 is MDHEN and CDR2 is SYDVKM in the germline V gene. V lost 8 bases and J 4 bases, leaving 13 bases between the germline ends. Here the CDR3 DNA reads TGTGCCAGCGTCGGCCCCCCGGCAGATACGCAGTATTTT. This translates into CASVGPPADTQYF.

CDR3: CASKDLYEQYF. The CDR3 nucleotides read TGTGCCAGCAAGGACCTCTACGAGCAGTACTTC. This chain joins TRBV25-1 and TRBJ2-7, with unresolved D. CDR1 is MGHDK and CDR2 is SYGVNS in the germline V gene. CDR3 length: 11 amino acids. V gave up 7 bases and J gave up 3 bases, with 7 bases separating them.

J is TRBJ1-4 and V is TRBV19; 7 bases are shared with TRBD1. CDR3 length: 15 residues. Per the germline V gene, CDR1 is LNHDA and CDR2 is SQIVND (reference sequence). V shed 10 bases and J 5 bases; nucleotides not matched to a gene: 13. The CDR3 loop reads CATNQRGGRNEKLFF. CDR3 DNA sequence: TGTGCCACTAACCAAAGAGGGGGCCGGAATGAAAAACTGTTTTTT.

The chain has TRBV7-3 and TRBJ1-5, with D maybe TRBD1 (6 bases). V was cut by 6 bases and J by 0 bases, with 15 bases left in between. The CDR3 has 16 residues. Germline CDR1 and CDR2: SGHTA and FQGTGA. The CDR3, as DNA: TGTGCCAGCAGTTTAGTCGACAGGAGTAGCAATCAGCCCCAGCATTTT. Translation: CASSLVDRSSNQPQHF.

This clonotype was observed a few times. The genes are TRBV7-9 and TRBJ2-4; 7 nucleotides align to TRBD1. Germline V gene lookup returns CDR1 SEHNR and CDR2 FQNEAQ (reference sequence). The CDR3 is 14 residues long. Trimming removed 5 bases from V and 7 bases from J; junction bases left unmatched: 8. The CDR3 loop is CASSKSQGINIQYF. In nucleotides, the CDR3 is TGTGCCAGCAGCAAATCACAGGGGATTAACATTCAGTACTTC.

This clonotype was picked up many times. The gene calls are TRBV2 and TRBJ2-3; 10 nucleotides line up with TRBD2. Germline CDR1 is SNHLY and CDR2 is FYNNEI. V dropped 6 bases and J dropped 9; count of bases not matched to a gene: 6. CDR3 length: 13 residues. CDR3 DNA: TGTGCCAGCAGCCGGGGACTAGCGACAACGCAGTATTTT. Residues: CASSRGLATTQYF.

The CDR3 is CSARDDGDPFYEQYF. CDR3 DNA: TGCAGTGCTAGAGATGACGGGGATCCGTTCTACGAGCAGTACTTC. The rearrangement uses TRBV20-1 and TRBJ2-7, with a weak D call TRBD2 (5 bases). Trimming cost V 0 bases and J 3 bases, with 15 bases left between them. Germline CDR1 and CDR2: DFQATT and SNEGSKA (reference sequence). This CDR3 has 15 residues.

Ten or more counts support this clonotype. This sequence joins TRBV7-9 and TRBJ2-7; TRBD1 matches 10 bases. This CDR3 spans 17 amino acids. Looked up from germline, CDR1 is SEHNR and CDR2 is FQNEAQ (reference sequence). Losses at the gene ends were 4 bases for V and 0 bases for J; bases not matched to a gene: 9. DNA of the CDR3: TGTGCCAGCAGCTCCACTGACAGGGGGCAACCCTCCTACGAGCAGTACTTC. It codes for CASSSTDRGQPSYEQYF.

This clonotype was counted many times. The chain has TRBV3-1 and TRBJ1-2; no clear D. The germline gives CDR1 LGHDT, CDR2 YNNKEL (reference sequence). V was pared by 1 base and J by 6 bases, with 9 bases between. The length of the CDR3 is 13 residues. The CDR3 DNA is TGTGCCAGCAGCCAAGTGCCCGGGGATGGCTACACCTTC. It specifies CASSQVPGDGYTF.

In its sample, this clonotype was seen a few times. The CDR3 DNA reads TGTGCCAGCAGCCAAGGGACTAGCGGGAGGCATGAGCAGTTCTTC. Its translation is CASSQGTSGRHEQFF. The chain couples TRBV3-1 to TRBJ2-1; 14 bases align to TRBD2. Germline loops: CDR1 LGHDT, CDR2 YNNKEL (reference sequence). The CDR3 contains 15 residues. Germline trimming cut 1 base from V and 8 bases from J; bases unmatched to any gene: 1.

Note on this clonotype: Sequence at one end of the junction differs from germline and may be a read error. This chain uses TRBV6-1 with TRBJ2-5, with 11 bases lining up with TRBD2. CDR1 is MNHNS, CDR2 SASEGT, per germline. The CDR3 totals 15 residues. The CDR3 bases are TGTGCCAGCAAATTAGCGGGAGGGACCCAAGAGGCCCAGTACTTC. Residues: CASKLAGGTQEAQYF.

In its sample, this clonotype was seen a few times. The genes are TRBV27 and TRBJ2-7; D gene ambiguous. Germline V gives CDR1 MNHEY, CDR2 SMNVEV (reference sequence). The V and J ends lost 7 bases and 4 bases respectively, with 17 bases between them. CDR3 length equals 14 residues. The chain's CDR3 is CASKLAIMGYEQYF. As DNA, the CDR3 is TGTGCCAGCAAGTTGGCGATAATGGGATACGAGCAGTACTTC.

This clonotype was detected a few times. The rearrangement links TRBV7-9 to TRBJ2-7; TRBD2 matches 7 bases. The CDR3 loop spans 16 amino acids. V lost 6 bases, J lost 5 bases, and 16 bases stayed unmatched. Germline assignment: CDR1 SEHNR and CDR2 FQNEAQ (reference sequence). The CDR3 region is CASSRSSAGEMHEQYF. The CDR3 coding sequence is TGTGCCAGCAGTCGTAGCTCTGCGGGAGAAATGCACGAGCAGTACTTC.